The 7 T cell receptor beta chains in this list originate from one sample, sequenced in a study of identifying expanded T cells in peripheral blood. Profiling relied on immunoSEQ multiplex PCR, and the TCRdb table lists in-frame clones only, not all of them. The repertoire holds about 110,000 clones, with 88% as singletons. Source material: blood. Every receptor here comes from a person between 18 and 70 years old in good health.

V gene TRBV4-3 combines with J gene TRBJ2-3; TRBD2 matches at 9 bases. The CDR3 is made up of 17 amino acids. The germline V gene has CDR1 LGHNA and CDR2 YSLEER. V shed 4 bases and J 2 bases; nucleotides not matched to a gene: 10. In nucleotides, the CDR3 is TGCGCCAGCAGCCCTTTCGGCGGGGGGGGCCTCACAGATACGCAGTATTTT. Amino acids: CASSPFGGGGLTDTQYF.

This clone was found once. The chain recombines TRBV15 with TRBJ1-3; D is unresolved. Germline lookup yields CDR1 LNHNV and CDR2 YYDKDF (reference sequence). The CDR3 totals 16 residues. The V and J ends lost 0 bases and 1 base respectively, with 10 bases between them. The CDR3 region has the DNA TGTGCCACCAGCAGAGATAGTGTACAATCTGGAAACACCATATATTTT. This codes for CATSRDSVQSGNTIYF.

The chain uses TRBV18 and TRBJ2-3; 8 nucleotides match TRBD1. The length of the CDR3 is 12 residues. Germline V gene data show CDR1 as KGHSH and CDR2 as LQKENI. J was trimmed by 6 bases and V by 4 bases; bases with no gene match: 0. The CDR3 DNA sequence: TGTGCCAGCTCACGGACAGGGGATACGCAGTATTTT. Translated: CASSRTGDTQYF.

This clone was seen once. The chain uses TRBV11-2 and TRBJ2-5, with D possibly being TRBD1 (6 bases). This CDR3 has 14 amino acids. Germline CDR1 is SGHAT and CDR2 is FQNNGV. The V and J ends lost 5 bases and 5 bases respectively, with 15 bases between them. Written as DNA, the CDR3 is TGTGCCAGCAGCGATCCACAGGGACGGGAGACCCAGTACTTC. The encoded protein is CASSDPQGRETQYF.

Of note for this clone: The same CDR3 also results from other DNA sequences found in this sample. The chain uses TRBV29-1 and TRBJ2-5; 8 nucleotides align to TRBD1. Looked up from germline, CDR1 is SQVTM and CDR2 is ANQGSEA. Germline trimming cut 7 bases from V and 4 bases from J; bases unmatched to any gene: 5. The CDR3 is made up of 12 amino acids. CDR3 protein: CSADRGRETQYF. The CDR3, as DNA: TGCAGCGCCGACAGGGGCAGAGAGACCCAGTACTTC.

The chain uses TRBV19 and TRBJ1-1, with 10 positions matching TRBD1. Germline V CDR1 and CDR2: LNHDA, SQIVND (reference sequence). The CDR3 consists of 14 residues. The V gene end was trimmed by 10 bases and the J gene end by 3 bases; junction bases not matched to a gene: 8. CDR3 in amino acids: CATQTGGAYTEAFF. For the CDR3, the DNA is TGTGCCACACAGACAGGGGGCGCTTACACTGAAGCTTTCTTT. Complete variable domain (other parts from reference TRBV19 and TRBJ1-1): DGGITQSPKYLFRKEGQNVTLSCEQNLNHDAMYWYRQDPGQGLRLIYYSQIVNDFQKGDIAEGYSVSREKKESFPLTVTSAQKNPTAFYLCATQTGGAYTEAFFGQGTRLTVV.

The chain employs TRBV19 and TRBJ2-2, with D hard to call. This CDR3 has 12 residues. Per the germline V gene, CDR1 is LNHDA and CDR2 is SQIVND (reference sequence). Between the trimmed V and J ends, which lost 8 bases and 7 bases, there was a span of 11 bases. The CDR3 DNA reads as TGTGCCAGTTACCCCGGTTTCGGGGAGCTGTTTTTT. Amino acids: CASYPGFGELFF. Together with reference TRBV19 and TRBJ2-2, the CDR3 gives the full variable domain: DGGITQSPKYLFRKEGQNVTLSCEQNLNHDAMYWYRQDPGQGLRLIYYSQIVNDFQKGDIAEGYSVSREKKESFPLTVTSAQKNPTAFYLCASYPGFGELFFGEGSRLTVL.